The 15 T cell receptor beta chains presented below share a single source sample, sequenced in a study of cytomegalovirus exposure and HLA in healthy donors. The PCR was carried out with 60 Vbeta primers and 13 Jbeta primers. Assay: immunoSEQ multiplex PCR; the TCRdb copy retains only in-frame clones and omits some. The sample has some 150,000 clones, 65% to 75% seen once. The sample taken for sequencing was PBMCs. All receptors derive from a man aged 25-45 years in good health and CMV-seronegative.

There are a few counts of this clone. The J gene is TRBJ1-4, the V gene TRBV19; 10 nucleotides line up with TRBD1. V dropped 6 bases and J dropped 2; count of bases not matched to a gene: 3. This CDR3 spans 15 amino acids. CDR1 is LNHDA and CDR2 is SQIVND in the germline V gene (reference sequence). This CDR3 reads CASRGTGETNEKLFF. The CDR3 DNA is TGTGCCAGTAGAGGGACAGGGGAGACTAATGAAAAACTGTTTTTT.

A few counts support this clone. The rearrangement links TRBV9 to TRBJ2-5; 9 nucleotides align to TRBD1. CDR1 and CDR2 (germline): SGDLS, YYNGEE. The CDR3 extends over 15 amino acids. V shed 4 bases, J shed 3 bases, and the junction held 7 bases outside the gene matches. The CDR3 reads CASSYRGQLEETQYF. CDR3 in DNA: TGTGCCAGCAGCTACAGGGGGCAGCTCGAAGAGACCCAGTACTTC. The full variable domain, rest sourced from reference TRBV9 and TRBJ2-5, is DSGVTQTPKHLITATGQRVTLRCSPRSGDLSVYWYQQSLDQGLQFLIQYYNGEERAKGNILERFSAQQFPDLHSELNLSSLELGDSALYFCASSYRGQLEETQYFGPGTRLLVL.

CDR3 sequence reads: CASRQGQNYGYTF. The CDR3 DNA reads as TGTGCCAGCAGGCAGGGACAGAACTATGGCTACACCTTC. V and J are TRBV5-5 and TRBJ1-2, with 7 nucleotides matching TRBD1. This CDR3 contains 13 residues. The junction had 3 bases not matched to a gene; V was cut back by 5 bases and J by 2 bases. Germline V gene data show CDR1 as SGHKS and CDR2 as YYEKEE (reference sequence).

The V and J genes are TRBV7-6 and TRBJ2-7; 7 nucleotides align to TRBD2. V trimming: 1 base; J trimming: 6 bases; junction bases outside the gene matches: 6. Per the germline V gene, CDR1 is SGHVS and CDR2 is FNYEAQ. This CDR3 comprises 14 residues. The CDR3 region has the DNA TGTGCCAGCAGCTTAGATTGGGGGGGGAGCGAGCAGTACTTC. Translating it yields CASSLDWGGSEQYF.

This sequence joins TRBV2 and TRBJ2-1; 8 bases map to TRBD2. CDR3 size: 13 residues. The junction had 5 bases not matched to a gene; V was cut back by 7 bases and J by 6 bases. Germline CDR1 is SNHLY and CDR2 is FYNNEI. In DNA, the CDR3 is TGTGCCAGCACTAGCGGGTATAGCAATGAGCAGTTCTTC. Translating gives CASTSGYSNEQFF.

This clone was seen a handful of times. V and J are TRBV5-6 and TRBJ2-3; 13 bases fit TRBD2. Germline CDR1 and CDR2: SGHDT and YYEEEE. The CDR3 extends over 18 amino acids. Trimming at V came to 3 bases and at J to 4 bases, leaving 11 bases not matched to a gene. The CDR3 here is CASSYLLRLAGGPDTQYF. CDR3 coding DNA: TGTGCCAGCAGCTATCTATTACGACTAGCGGGGGGCCCAGATACGCAGTATTTT.

The chain combines TRBV13 with TRBJ1-2; 9 bases match TRBD1. This CDR3 region has 14 residues. Germline CDR1 and CDR2: PRHDT and FYEKMQ (reference sequence). Unmatched junction bases numbered 4, after V lost 0 bases and J lost 8 bases. The CDR3, as DNA: TGTGCCAGCAGCTTAGGACAGGGGGCGCAGGGCTACACCTTC. This sequence encodes CASSLGQGAQGYTF.

The rearrangement links TRBV5-6 to TRBJ1-5; 10 nucleotides match TRBD1. CDR3 length: 15 amino acids. CDR1 is SGHDT and CDR2 is YYEEEE in the germline V gene. V trimming: 5 bases; J trimming: 6 bases; junction bases outside the gene matches: 8. CDR3 loop: CASRPGTGDPQPQHF. The CDR3 DNA reads as TGTGCCAGCAGACCCGGGACAGGGGATCCTCAGCCCCAGCATTTT.

V is TRBV6-4 and J is TRBJ2-1; 10 positions agree with TRBD2. CDR3 length: 15 residues. V lost 6 bases and J lost 2; bases outside the gene matches: 4. CDR1 is MRHNA and CDR2 is SNTAGT in the germline V gene. CDR3 in amino acids: CASSLLAGAYNEQFF. CDR3 bases: TGTGCCAGCAGCCTTCTAGCGGGGGCCTACAATGAGCAGTTCTTC.

The gene calls are TRBV10-3 and TRBJ2-7, with D possibly TRBD1 on 5 matching bases. The germline V gene encodes CDR1 ENHRY and CDR2 SYGVKD. The CDR3 spans 14 residues. The V and J ends lost 6 bases and 1 base respectively, with 13 bases between them. The CDR3: CAIRTFGQSYEQYF. CDR3 nucleotide sequence: TGTGCCATCAGGACCTTTGGACAATCCTACGAGCAGTACTTC.

V and J are TRBV5-6 and TRBJ2-5; D is possibly TRBD1 (5 bases). CDR1 and CDR2 (germline): SGHDT, YYEEEE. CDR3 size: 14 residues. Trimming stripped 1 base from V and 3 bases from J, with 10 bases between. The CDR3 coding sequence is TGTGCCAGCAGCTTGCTCGGCAGGGAAGAGACCCAGTACTTC. Protein: CASSLLGREETQYF.

This clone was seen a few times. V and J are TRBV7-6 and TRBJ1-6; 8 bases are shared with TRBD1. Germline V gene sequence: CDR1 SGHVS, CDR2 FNYEAQ. V was clipped by 4 bases and J by 7 bases; unmatched bases: 12. The CDR3 covers 17 residues. For the CDR3, the DNA is TGTGCCAGCAGCTGGGAGCCGGGACAGGATAGAAATTCACCCCTCCACTTT. Its protein product is CASSWEPGQDRNSPLHF. The entire variable domain, with the rest obtained from reference TRBV7-6 and TRBJ1-6, is as follows: GAGVSQSPRYKVTKRGQDVALRCDPISGHVSLYWYRQALGQGPEFLTYFNYEAQQDKSGLPNDRFSAERPEGSISTLTIQRTEQRDSAMYRCASSWEPGQDRNSPLHFGNGTRLTVT.

The gene calls are TRBV11-2 and TRBJ2-2, with no clear D. The CDR3 is 14 amino acids. Between the trimmed V and J ends, which lost 5 bases and 6 bases, there was a span of 13 bases. Germline V gene sequence: CDR1 SGHAT, CDR2 FQNNGV. CDR3 sequence (DNA): TGTGCCAGCAGCCATTCTAGGCTGTCCGGGGAGCTGTTTTTT. Its translation is CASSHSRLSGELFF.

This chain uses TRBV5-4 with TRBJ2-3; tentative D call: TRBD1 (6 bases). Germline CDR1 reads SGHNT; CDR2 reads YYREEE (reference sequence). This CDR3 is 15 amino acids long. The V end was cut by 2 bases, the J end by 3 bases, with 13 bases between. CDR3 nucleotides: TGTGCCAGCAGCTTCCCAGGGGCCCGGACAGATACGCAGTATTTT. It specifies CASSFPGARTDTQYF. Complete variable domain (other parts from reference TRBV5-4 and TRBJ2-3): ETGVTQSPTHLIKTRGQQVTLRCSSQSGHNTVSWYQQALGQGPQFIFQYYREEENGRGNFPPRFSGLQFPNYSSELNVNALELDDSALYLCASSFPGARTDTQYFGPGTRLTVL.

The chain couples TRBV13 to TRBJ2-4; TRBD1 matches 8 bases. V gave up 2 bases and J gave up 5 bases; unmatched junction bases: 2. The CDR3 loop spans 14 amino acids. CDR1 and CDR2 from the germline V gene are PRHDT and FYEKMQ (reference sequence). The CDR3 is CASSLPGQENIQYF. The CDR3, as DNA: TGTGCCAGCAGCTTACCGGGACAGGAAAACATTCAGTACTTC.